This TCR beta chain came from a study of beta chain features in type 1 diabetes. The study's findings and limits: Patients with type 1 diabetes carried fewer insertions and had more deletions at their VDJ junctions.

A remark on this clone: The antigen is not known.

cDNA synthesis used the whole RNA isolate, giving expressed TCRB sequences. Naive, central memory and regulatory T cell samples averaged about 3.6 million immunoSEQ reads each. Sequencing used immunoSEQ multiplex PCR; TCRdb keeps in-frame clones, though not all of them. The table has roughly 500,000 clones, approximately 30% seen once. This CDR3 has 11 amino acids. In germline, CDR1 is SEHNR, CDR2 FQNEAQ (reference sequence). With 10 bases removed from V and 5 bases from J, the gap between germline ends came to 11 bases. V and J are TRBV7-9 and TRBJ2-5, with D maybe TRBD2 (5 bases). This receptor was obtained from a man aged 18 to 35 in good health. The sequencing sample was made of naive CD4+ T cells from blood. CDR3 nucleotide sequence: TGTGCCACCGGGGTTTCGGAGACCCAGTACTTC. Translated: CATGVSETQYF.